The clone carrying this T cell receptor beta chain was recorded many times. Unique molecular identifiers were used in preparing the TCRbeta library. TCRdb re-called the PCR reads through MiXCR, storing one row per CDR3 protein. The profile shows tens of thousands of distinct CDR3 sequences, 9.2% of them singletons. This sample was included in a study of T-cell reconstitution after alpha-beta-depleted transplantation in children. The clonotype was recovered from a male patient under 10 years old who had a stem cell transplant for chronic granulomatous disease, so the T cells may come from the graft donor. The sample was PBMCs, mostly from graft donor cells, taken 60 days after TCRalphabeta/CD19-depleted stem cell transplant.

The CDR3 sequence: CASTSTGVGEQYF. The CDR3 bases are TGTGCCAGCACCTCCACAGGGGTTGGCGAGCAGTACTTC. This chain connects TRBV6-2 or TRBV6-3 to TRBJ2-7; the match to TRBD1 covers 7 bases. CDR1 is MNHEY, CDR2 SVGEGT, per germline. The ends lost 7 bases at V and 6 bases at J; junction bases unmatched: 9. The CDR3 is 13 residues long.